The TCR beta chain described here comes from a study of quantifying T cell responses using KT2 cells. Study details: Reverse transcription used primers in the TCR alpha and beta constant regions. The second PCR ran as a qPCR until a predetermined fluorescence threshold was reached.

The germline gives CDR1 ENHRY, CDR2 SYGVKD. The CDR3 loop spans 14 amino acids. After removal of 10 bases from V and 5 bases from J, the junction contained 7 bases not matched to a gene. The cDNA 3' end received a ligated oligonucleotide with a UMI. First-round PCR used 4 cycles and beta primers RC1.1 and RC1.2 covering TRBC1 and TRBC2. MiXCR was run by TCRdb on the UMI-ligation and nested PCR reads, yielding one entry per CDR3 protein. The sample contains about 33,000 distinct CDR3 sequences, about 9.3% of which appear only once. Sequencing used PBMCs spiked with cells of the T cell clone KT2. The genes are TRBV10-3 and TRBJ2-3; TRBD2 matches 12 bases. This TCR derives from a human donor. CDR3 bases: TGTGCCACCAGACTAGCGGGAGAGGGAGATACGCAGTATTTT. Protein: CATRLAGEGDTQYF.